Included here is one T cell receptor beta chain sequence, with context. These data come from a study of blood T cell repertoires in COVID-19. Background on the study: Acute-phase and convalescent COVID-19 samples originated in the United States, Italy and Spain.

The table came from immunoSEQ multiplex PCR; TCRdb's copy has only in-frame clones and leaves some out. Of about 220,000 clones listed, 82% were seen once; the top ten hold 3.6%. The sequence derives from a woman aged 80 or over with acute or convalescent COVID-19. The source material was peripheral blood.

CDR3 DNA sequence: TGTGCCAGCAGTGGGACAGGGGGCGAGGGTGAAAAACTGTTTTTT. Translating gives CASSGTGGEGEKLFF. This chain uses TRBV25-1 with TRBJ1-4; the match to TRBD1 covers 11 bases. J was trimmed by 7 bases and V by 4 bases; bases with no gene match: 5. There are 15 residues in the CDR3. CDR1 is MGHDK, CDR2 SYGVNS, per germline.